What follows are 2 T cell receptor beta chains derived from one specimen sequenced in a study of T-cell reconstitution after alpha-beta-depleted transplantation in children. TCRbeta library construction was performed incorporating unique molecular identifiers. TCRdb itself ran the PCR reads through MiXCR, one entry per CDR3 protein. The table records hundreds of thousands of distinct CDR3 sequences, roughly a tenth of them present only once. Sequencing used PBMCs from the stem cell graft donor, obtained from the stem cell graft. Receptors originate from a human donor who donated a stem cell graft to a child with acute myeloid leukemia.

The CDR3: CASSRGTGGREGYTF. CDR3 bases: TGTGCCAGCAGCCGCGGGACAGGGGGCAGGGAAGGCTACACCTTC. The chain uses TRBV7-2 and TRBJ1-2; 12 bases are a match to TRBD1. CDR3 size: 15 residues. Trimming took 5 bases from V and 8 from J; bases not matched to a gene: 9. Germline V lookup: CDR1 SGHTA, CDR2 FQGNSA. The variable domain in full, completed from reference TRBV7-2 and TRBJ1-2, reads GAGVSQSPSNKVTEKGKDVELRCDPISGHTALYWYRQSLGQGLEFLIYFQGNSAPDKSGLPSDRFSAERTGGSVSTLTIQRTQQEDSAVYLCASSRGTGGREGYTFGSGTRLTVV.

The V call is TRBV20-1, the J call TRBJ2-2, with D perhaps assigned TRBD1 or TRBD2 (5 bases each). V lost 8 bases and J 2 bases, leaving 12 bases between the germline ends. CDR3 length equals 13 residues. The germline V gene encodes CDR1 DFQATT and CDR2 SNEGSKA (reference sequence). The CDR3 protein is CSPHRTNTGELFF. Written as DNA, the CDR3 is TGCAGTCCCCACAGGACTAACACCGGGGAGCTGTTTTTT.